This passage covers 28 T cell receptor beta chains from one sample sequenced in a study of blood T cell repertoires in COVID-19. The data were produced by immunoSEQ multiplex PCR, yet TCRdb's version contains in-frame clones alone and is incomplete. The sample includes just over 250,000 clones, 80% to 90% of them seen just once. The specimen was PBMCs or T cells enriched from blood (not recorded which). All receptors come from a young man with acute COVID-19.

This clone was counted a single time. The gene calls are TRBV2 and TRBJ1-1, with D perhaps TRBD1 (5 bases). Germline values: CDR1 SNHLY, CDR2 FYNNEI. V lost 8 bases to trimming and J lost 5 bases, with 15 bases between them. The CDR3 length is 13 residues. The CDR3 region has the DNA TGTGCCAGCGCCGACAGACTTACAACTGAAGCTTTCTTT. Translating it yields CASADRLTTEAFF.

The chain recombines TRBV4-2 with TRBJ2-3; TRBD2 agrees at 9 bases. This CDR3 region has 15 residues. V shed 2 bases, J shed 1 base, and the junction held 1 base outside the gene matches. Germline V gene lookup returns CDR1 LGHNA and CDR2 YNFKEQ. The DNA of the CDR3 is TGTGCCAGCAGCCAAACTAGCGGGCGCACAGATACGCAGTATTTT. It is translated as CASSQTSGRTDTQYF.

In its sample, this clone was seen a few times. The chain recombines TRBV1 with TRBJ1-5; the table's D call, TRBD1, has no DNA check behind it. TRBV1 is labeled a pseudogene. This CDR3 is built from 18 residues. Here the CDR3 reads CTSSLSARQGESNQPQHF. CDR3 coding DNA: TGCACCAGCAGCCTATCCGCGAGACAGGGGGAGAGCAATCAGCCCCAGCATTTT.

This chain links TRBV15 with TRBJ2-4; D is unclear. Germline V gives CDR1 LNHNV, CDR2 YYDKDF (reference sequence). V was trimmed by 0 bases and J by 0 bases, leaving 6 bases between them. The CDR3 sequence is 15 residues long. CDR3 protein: CATSRDNIAKNIQYF. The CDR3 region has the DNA TGTGCCACCAGCAGAGATAATATAGCCAAAAACATTCAGTACTTC.

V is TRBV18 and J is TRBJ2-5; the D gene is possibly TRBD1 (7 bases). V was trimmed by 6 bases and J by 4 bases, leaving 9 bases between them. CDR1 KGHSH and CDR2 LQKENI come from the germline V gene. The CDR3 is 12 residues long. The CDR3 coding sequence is TGTGCCAGCTCGCGGGACAGAGAGACCCAGTACTTC. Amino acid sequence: CASSRDRETQYF.

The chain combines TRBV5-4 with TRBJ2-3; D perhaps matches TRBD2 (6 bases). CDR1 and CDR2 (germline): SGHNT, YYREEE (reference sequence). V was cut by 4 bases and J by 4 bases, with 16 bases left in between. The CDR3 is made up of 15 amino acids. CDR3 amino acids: CASSQEAGLADTQYF. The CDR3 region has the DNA TGTGCCAGCAGCCAAGAGGCGGGGTTGGCAGATACGCAGTATTTT.

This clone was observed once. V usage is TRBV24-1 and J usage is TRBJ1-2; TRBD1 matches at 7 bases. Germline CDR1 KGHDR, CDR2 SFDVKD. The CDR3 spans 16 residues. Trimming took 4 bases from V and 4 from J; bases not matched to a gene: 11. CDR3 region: CATSDPGQALPYGYTF. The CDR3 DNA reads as TGTGCCACCAGTGACCCTGGACAGGCCCTTCCCTATGGCTACACCTTC.

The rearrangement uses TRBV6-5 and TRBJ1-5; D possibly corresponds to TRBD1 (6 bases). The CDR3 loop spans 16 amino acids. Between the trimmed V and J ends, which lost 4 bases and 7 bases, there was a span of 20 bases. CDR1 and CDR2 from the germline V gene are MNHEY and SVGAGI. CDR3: CASSSSVHRALQPQHF. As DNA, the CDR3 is TGTGCCAGCAGTTCATCGGTTCACAGGGCTCTACAGCCCCAGCATTTT.

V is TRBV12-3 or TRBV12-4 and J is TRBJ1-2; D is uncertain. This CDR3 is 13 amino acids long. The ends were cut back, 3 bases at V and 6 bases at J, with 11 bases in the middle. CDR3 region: CASSLTGIDGYTF. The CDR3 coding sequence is TGTGCCAGCAGTTTGACGGGGATTGATGGCTACACCTTC.

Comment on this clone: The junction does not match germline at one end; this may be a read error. This chain's CDR3 is CASSLTGLGGNTIYF. The CDR3 nucleotides read TGTGCCAGCAGCTTGACAGGATTAGGTGGAAACACCATATATTTT. This sequence joins TRBV5-1 and TRBJ1-3; D is possibly TRBD1 (6 bases). The length of the CDR3 is 15 residues. From germline, CDR1 is SGHRS and CDR2 YFSETQ.

The CDR3 reads CAIRGTGVDTQYF. The CDR3, as DNA: TGTGCCATCAGGGGGACAGGGGTCGATACGCAGTATTTT. This chain connects TRBV10-3 to TRBJ2-3; 10 bases fit TRBD1. Germline CDR1 ENHRY, CDR2 SYGVKD. Trimming took 6 bases from V and 6 from J; bases not matched to a gene: 3. The CDR3 is made up of 13 amino acids.

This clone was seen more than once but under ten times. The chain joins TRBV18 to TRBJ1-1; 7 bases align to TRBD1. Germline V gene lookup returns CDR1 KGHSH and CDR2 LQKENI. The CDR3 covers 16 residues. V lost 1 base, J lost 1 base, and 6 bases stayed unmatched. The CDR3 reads CASSPQAGTANTEAFF. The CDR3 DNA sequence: TGTGCCAGCTCACCACAGGCCGGGACAGCGAACACTGAAGCTTTCTTT.

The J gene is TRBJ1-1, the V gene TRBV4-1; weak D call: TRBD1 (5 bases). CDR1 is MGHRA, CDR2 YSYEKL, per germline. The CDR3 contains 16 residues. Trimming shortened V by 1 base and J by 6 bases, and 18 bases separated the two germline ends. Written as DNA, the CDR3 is TGCGCCAGCAGCCAAGTTGAAAACAGGAGATTTTCTGAAGCTTTCTTT. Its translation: CASSQVENRRFSEAFF.

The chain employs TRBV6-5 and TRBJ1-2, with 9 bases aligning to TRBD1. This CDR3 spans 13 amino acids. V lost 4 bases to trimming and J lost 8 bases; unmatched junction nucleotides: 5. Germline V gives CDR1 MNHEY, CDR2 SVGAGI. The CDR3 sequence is CASSSQGAKGYTF. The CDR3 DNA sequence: TGTGCCAGCAGTTCACAGGGGGCTAAAGGCTACACCTTC.

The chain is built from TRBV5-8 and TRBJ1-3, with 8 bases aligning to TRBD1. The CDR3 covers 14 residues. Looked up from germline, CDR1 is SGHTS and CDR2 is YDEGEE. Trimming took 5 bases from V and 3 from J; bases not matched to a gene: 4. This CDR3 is CASRQQGVGNTIYF. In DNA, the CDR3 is TGTGCCAGCAGACAACAGGGGGTTGGAAACACCATATATTTT.

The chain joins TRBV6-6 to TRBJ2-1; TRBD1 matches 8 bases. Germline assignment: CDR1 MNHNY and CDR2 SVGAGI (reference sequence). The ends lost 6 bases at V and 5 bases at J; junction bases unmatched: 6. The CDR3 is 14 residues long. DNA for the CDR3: TGTGCCAGCAGACATCAGACAGGGGACAATGAGCAGTTCTTC. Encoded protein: CASRHQTGDNEQFF.

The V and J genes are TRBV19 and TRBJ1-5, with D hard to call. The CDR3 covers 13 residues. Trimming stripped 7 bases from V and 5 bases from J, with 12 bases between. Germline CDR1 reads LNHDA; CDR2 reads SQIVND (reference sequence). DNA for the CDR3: TGTGCCAGTAACCTTGGCTTTGATCAGCCCCAGCATTTT. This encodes CASNLGFDQPQHF.

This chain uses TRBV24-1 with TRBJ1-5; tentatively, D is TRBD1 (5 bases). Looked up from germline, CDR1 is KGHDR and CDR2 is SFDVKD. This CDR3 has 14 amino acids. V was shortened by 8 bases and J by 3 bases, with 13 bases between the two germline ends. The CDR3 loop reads CATKGRGYNQPQHF. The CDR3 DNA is TGTGCCACCAAAGGTCGGGGGTACAATCAGCCCCAGCATTTT.

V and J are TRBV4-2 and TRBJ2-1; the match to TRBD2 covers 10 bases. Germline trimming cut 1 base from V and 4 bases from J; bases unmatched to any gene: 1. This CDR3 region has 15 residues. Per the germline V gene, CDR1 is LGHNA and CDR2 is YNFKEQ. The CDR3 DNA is TGTGCCAGCAGCCAAGGGACTAGCGGTTACAATGAGCAGTTCTTC. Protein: CASSQGTSGYNEQFF.

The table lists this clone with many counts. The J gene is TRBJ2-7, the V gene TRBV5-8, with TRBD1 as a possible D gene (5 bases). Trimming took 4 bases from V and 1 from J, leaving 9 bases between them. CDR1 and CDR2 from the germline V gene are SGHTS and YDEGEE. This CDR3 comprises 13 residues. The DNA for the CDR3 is TGTGCCAGCAGCATAAGGGGTTCCTACGAGCAGTACGTC. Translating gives CASSIRGSYEQYV.

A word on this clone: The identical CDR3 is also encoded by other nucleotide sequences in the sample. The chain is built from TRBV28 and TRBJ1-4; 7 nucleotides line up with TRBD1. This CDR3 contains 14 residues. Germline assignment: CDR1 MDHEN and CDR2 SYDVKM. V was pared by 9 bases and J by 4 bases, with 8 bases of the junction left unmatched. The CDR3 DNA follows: TGTGCCAGTTCTCGACAGGGATATAATGAAAAACTGTTTTTT. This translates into CASSRQGYNEKLFF.

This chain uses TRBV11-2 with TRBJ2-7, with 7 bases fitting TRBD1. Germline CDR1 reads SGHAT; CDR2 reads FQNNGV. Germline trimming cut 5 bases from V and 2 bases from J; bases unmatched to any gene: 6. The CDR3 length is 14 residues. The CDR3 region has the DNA TGTGCCAGCAGCACCAAAGACAGGGCCTACGAGCAGTACGTC. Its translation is CASSTKDRAYEQYV.

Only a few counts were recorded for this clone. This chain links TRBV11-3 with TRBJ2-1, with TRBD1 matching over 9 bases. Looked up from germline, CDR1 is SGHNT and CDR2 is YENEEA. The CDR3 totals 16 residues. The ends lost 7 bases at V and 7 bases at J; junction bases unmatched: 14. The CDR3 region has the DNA TGTGCCAGCACCACGACCCCACAGGGGGCTATGAATGAGCAGTTCTTC. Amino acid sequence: CASTTTPQGAMNEQFF. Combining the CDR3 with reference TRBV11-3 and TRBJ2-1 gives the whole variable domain EAGVVQSPRYKIIEKKQPVAFWCNPISGHNTLYWYLQNLGQGPELLIRYENEEAVDDSQLPKDRFSAERLKGVDSTLKIQPAELGDSAVYLCASTTTPQGAMNEQFFGPGTRLTVL.

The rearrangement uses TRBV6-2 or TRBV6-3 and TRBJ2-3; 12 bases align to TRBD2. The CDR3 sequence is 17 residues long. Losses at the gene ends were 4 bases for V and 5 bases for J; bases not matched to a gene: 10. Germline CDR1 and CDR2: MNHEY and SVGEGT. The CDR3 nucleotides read TGTGCCAGCAGTTTTCTAGCGGGAGGGCCGGATGAAGATACGCAGTATTTT. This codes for CASSFLAGGPDEDTQYF.

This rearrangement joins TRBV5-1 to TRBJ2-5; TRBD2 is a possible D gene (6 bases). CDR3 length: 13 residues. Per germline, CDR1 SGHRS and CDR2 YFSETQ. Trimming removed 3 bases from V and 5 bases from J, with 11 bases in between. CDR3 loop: CASSSPSVETQYF. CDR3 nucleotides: TGCGCCAGCAGCTCTCCTAGCGTTGAGACCCAGTACTTC.

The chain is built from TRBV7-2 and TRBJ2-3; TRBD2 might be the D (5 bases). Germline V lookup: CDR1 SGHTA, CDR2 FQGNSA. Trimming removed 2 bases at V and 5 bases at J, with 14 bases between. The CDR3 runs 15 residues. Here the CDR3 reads CASSLSAGLLDTQYF. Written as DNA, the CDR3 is TGTGCCAGCAGCTTATCGGCGGGCCTCCTAGATACGCAGTATTTT.

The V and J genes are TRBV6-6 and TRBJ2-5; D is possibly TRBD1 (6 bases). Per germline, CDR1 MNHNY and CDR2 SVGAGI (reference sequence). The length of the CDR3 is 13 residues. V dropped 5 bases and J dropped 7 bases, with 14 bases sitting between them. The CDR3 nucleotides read TGTGCCAGCAGTGCGACAGGTCCGGGGACCCAGTACTTC. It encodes CASSATGPGTQYF.

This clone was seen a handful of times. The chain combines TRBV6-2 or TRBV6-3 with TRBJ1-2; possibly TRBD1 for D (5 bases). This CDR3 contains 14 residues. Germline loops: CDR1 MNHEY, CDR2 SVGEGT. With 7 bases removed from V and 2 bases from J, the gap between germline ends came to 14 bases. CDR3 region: CASTPRQINYGYTF. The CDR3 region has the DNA TGTGCCAGCACCCCGAGACAGATAAACTATGGCTACACCTTC.